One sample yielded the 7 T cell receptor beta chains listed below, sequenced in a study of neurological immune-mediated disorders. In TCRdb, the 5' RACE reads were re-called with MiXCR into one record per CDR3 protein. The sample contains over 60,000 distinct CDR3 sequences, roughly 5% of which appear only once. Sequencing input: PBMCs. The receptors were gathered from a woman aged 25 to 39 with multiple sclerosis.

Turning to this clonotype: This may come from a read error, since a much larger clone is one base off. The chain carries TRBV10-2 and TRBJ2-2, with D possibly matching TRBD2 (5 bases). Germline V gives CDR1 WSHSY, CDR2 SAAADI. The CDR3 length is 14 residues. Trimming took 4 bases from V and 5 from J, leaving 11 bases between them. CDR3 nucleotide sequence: TGCGCCAGCAGTGCTACTAGAGTTACCGGGGAGCTGTTTTTT. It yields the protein CASSATRVTGELFF.

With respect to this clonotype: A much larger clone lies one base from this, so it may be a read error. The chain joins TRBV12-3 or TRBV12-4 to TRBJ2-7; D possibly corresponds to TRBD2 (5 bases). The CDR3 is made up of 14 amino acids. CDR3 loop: CTSSFGVGSYEQYF. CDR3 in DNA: TGTACCAGCAGTTTCGGGGTGGGGTCATACGAGCAGTACTTC.

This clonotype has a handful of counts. The CDR3 nucleotides are TGTGCCAGCTCACCGGGACCCCCGAACGGAAACACCATATATTTT. It translates to CASSPGPPNGNTIYF. The V and J genes are TRBV18 and TRBJ1-3, with D maybe TRBD1 (5 bases). This CDR3 region has 15 residues. CDR1 KGHSH and CDR2 LQKENI come from the germline V gene. V shed 3 bases and J shed 4 bases, with 13 bases lying between them.

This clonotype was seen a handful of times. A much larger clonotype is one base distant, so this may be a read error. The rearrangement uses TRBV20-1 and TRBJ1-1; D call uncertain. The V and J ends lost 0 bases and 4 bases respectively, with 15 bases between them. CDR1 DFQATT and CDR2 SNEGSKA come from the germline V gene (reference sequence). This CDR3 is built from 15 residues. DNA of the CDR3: TGCAGTGCTAGAGAGAAGGGAACCCGGGGCACTGAAGCTTTCTTT. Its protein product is CSAREKGTRGTEAFF.

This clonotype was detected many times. The CDR3 here is CSGLAILTRDEQFF. CDR3 in DNA: TGCAGTGGACTGGCCATCCTCACCCGCGATGAGCAGTTCTTC. This chain links TRBV20-1 with TRBJ2-1; D remains unclear. The germline V and J ends were trimmed by 7 bases and 8 bases, with 21 bases remaining between them. Germline CDR1 is DFQATT and CDR2 is SNEGSKA (reference sequence). There are 14 residues in the CDR3.

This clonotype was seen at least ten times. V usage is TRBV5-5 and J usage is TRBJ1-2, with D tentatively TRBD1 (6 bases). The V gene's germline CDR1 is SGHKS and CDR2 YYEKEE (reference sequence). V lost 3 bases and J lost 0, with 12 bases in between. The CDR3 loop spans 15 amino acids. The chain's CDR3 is CASSSGQSTNYGYTF. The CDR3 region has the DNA TGTGCCAGCAGCTCTGGACAGAGCACTAACTATGGCTACACCTTC.

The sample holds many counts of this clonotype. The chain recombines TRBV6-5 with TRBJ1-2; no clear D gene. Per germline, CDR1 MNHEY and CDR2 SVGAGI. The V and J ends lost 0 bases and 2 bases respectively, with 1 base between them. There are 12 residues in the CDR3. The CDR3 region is CASSYSNYGYTF. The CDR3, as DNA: TGTGCCAGCAGTTACTCCAACTATGGCTACACCTTC.